This T cell receptor (beta chain) derives from a study of T cell changes during pregnancy in multiple sclerosis. The CDR3 has 16 residues. V was clipped by 2 bases and J by 5 bases; unmatched bases: 9. The germline CDR1 and CDR2 sequences are SGDLS and YYNGEE. A word on this clone: The sample has other DNA sequences that encode this CDR3 too.

Sequenced by immunoSEQ multiplex PCR; TCRdb stores in-frame clones only, minus some. The sample holds roughly 50,000 clones, 85% to 90% seen once. The chain is built from TRBV9 and TRBJ2-5; the match to TRBD2 covers 10 bases. Sequencing was performed on CD8+ T cells from peripheral blood mononuclear cells, taken in the second trimester of pregnancy. The source of this sequence is a female donor with multiple sclerosis, enrolled in a pregnancy study. CDR3 nucleotide sequence: TGTGCCAGCAGCGTCCACAGCGGGGGGGCCGGGGAGACCCAGTACTTC. Protein sequence: CASSVHSGGAGETQYF. The full variable domain, completed using reference TRBV9 and TRBJ2-5, is DSGVTQTPKHLITATGQRVTLRCSPRSGDLSVYWYQQSLDQGLQFLIQYYNGEERAKGNILERFSAQQFPDLHSELNLSSLELGDSALYFCASSVHSGGAGETQYFGPGTRLLVL.